The rows below give T cell receptor beta chains drawn from one sample of a study of T-cell memory formation after mild COVID-19. TCRdb itself ran the 5' RACE reads through MiXCR, one entry per CDR3 protein. The table records tens of thousands of distinct CDR3 sequences, 25% of them present only once. The specimen sequenced was PBMCs or a T cell subset sorted from them (not recorded which). The receptors derive from a man aged 18 to 29 who had mild COVID-19 (a few samples of this study predate the infection). Cell type and time point are not known. Each CDR3 is given with its conserved first and last residue. D genes are given only for firm matches. Only part of the rows carry a size: once, few, many, or a class if the clone is expanded.

v_gene: TRBV29-1; abundance: few; j_gene: TRBJ1-1; d_gene: .; CDR3aa: CSVVGSEAFF; CDR3nt: TGCAGCGTTGTTGGCAGCGAAGCTTTCTTT
v_gene: TRBV5-4; abundance: few; j_gene: TRBJ1-2; d_gene: .; CDR3aa: CASSFGGSGYTF; CDR3nt: TGTGCCAGCAGCTTTGGAGGGAGCGGCTACACCTTC
v_gene: TRBV12-3/TRBV12-4; abundance: few; j_gene: TRBJ1-2; d_gene: TRBD1; CDR3aa: CASRPTGTGAFGYTF; CDR3nt: TGTGCCAGCAGGCCCACCGGGACAGGGGCTTTTGGCTACACCTTC
v_gene: TRBV13; abundance: few; j_gene: TRBJ2-1; d_gene: .; CDR3aa: CASSSRVFSYNEQFF; CDR3nt: TGTGCCAGCAGCTCCCGGGTATTCTCCTACAATGAGCAGTTCTTC
v_gene: TRBV12-3/TRBV12-4; abundance: few; j_gene: TRBJ1-2; d_gene: .; CDR3aa: CASSHLLVTDLYTF; CDR3nt: TGTGCCAGCAGTCACCTTCTAGTGACAGATCTTTACACCTTC
v_gene: TRBV5-1; abundance: .; j_gene: TRBJ2-1; d_gene: .; CDR3aa: CASSLEGHTYNEQFF; CDR3nt: TGCGCCAGCAGCTTGGAGGGGCACACCTACAATGAGCAGTTCTTC
v_gene: TRBV6-5; abundance: .; j_gene: TRBJ2-3; d_gene: TRBD1; CDR3aa: CASSLRTGASTDTQYF; CDR3nt: TGTGCCAGCAGTCTGCGGACAGGGGCGAGCACAGATACGCAGTATTTT
v_gene: TRBV7-9; abundance: few; j_gene: TRBJ2-3; d_gene: .; CDR3aa: CASSLDPDGDTQYF; CDR3nt: TGTGCCAGCAGCTTGGACCCCGATGGAGATACGCAGTATTTT
v_gene: TRBV12-3/TRBV12-4; abundance: .; j_gene: TRBJ1-1; d_gene: .; CDR3aa: CASKKTRGVTEAFF; CDR3nt: TGTGCCAGCAAGAAGACGCGGGGTGTCACTGAAGCTTTCTTT
v_gene: TRBV28; abundance: many; j_gene: TRBJ1-6; d_gene: TRBD1; CDR3aa: CASSPYDRGYSYNSPLHF; CDR3nt: TGTGCCAGCAGCCCCTACGACAGGGGCTACTCCTATAATTCACCCCTCCACTTT
v_gene: TRBV7-9; abundance: .; j_gene: TRBJ2-7; d_gene: .; CDR3aa: CASSPRDDPTYEQYF; CDR3nt: TGTGCCAGCAGTCCCCGAGACGACCCTACCTACGAGCAGTACTTC
v_gene: TRBV24-1; abundance: few; j_gene: TRBJ2-2; d_gene: TRBD2; CDR3aa: CAPRGTNTGELFF; CDR3nt: TGTGCCCCGCGGGGGACGAACACCGGGGAGCTGTTTTTT
v_gene: TRBV12-3/TRBV12-4; abundance: few; j_gene: TRBJ1-1; d_gene: .; CDR3aa: CASTHTVNTEAFF; CDR3nt: TGTGCCAGCACCCATACAGTGAACACTGAAGCTTTCTTT
v_gene: TRBV5-1; abundance: .; j_gene: TRBJ2-3; d_gene: .; CDR3aa: CASTTGQSTDTQYF; CDR3nt: TGCGCCAGTACTACTGGACAGTCCACAGATACGCAGTATTTT
v_gene: TRBV4-3; abundance: many; j_gene: TRBJ2-2; d_gene: .; CDR3aa: CASRLEISSGELFF; CDR3nt: TGCGCCAGCAGACTCGAAATCAGTTCCGGGGAGCTGTTTTTT
v_gene: TRBV12-3/TRBV12-4; abundance: .; j_gene: TRBJ1-2; d_gene: .; CDR3aa: CASSPGTPAFYGYTF; CDR3nt: TGTGCCAGCAGTCCCGGAACACCCGCCTTCTATGGCTACACCTTC
v_gene: TRBV7-9; abundance: many; j_gene: TRBJ2-1; d_gene: TRBD2; CDR3aa: CATTGGGSYNEQFF; CDR3nt: TGTGCCACCACGGGGGGAGGCTCCTACAATGAGCAGTTCTTC
v_gene: TRBV4-2; abundance: few; j_gene: TRBJ1-2; d_gene: .; CDR3aa: CASSQGPLQFGYTF; CDR3nt: TGTGCCAGCAGCCAAGGGCCCCTTCAGTTCGGCTACACCTTC
v_gene: TRBV12-3/TRBV12-4; abundance: .; j_gene: TRBJ2-5; d_gene: .; CDR3aa: CASSYQGETQYF; CDR3nt: TGTGCCAGCAGTTACCAGGGGGAGACCCAGTACTTC
v_gene: TRBV6-5; abundance: .; j_gene: TRBJ2-5; d_gene: .; CDR3aa: CASTHGETQYF; CDR3nt: TGTGCCAGCACCCACGGGGAGACCCAGTACTTC
v_gene: TRBV4-1; abundance: .; j_gene: TRBJ2-5; d_gene: .; CDR3aa: CASSQRNRARRETQYF; CDR3nt: TGCGCCAGCAGCCAGAGAAACAGGGCGAGAAGGGAGACCCAGTACTTC
v_gene: TRBV6-5; abundance: few; j_gene: TRBJ1-5; d_gene: .; CDR3aa: CASRKGHRDPLSNQPQHF; CDR3nt: TGTGCCAGCCGAAAGGGGCATCGAGACCCACTGAGCAATCAGCCCCAGCATTTT
v_gene: TRBV4-1; abundance: .; j_gene: TRBJ2-1; d_gene: .; CDR3aa: CASSHRLGFYEQFF; CDR3nt: TGCGCCAGCAGCCATAGACTAGGATTCTATGAGCAGTTCTTC
v_gene: TRBV7-9; abundance: few; j_gene: TRBJ1-1; d_gene: .; CDR3aa: CASSVWKGVNTEAFF; CDR3nt: TGTGCCAGCAGCGTATGGAAGGGGGTGAACACTGAAGCTTTCTTT
v_gene: TRBV27; abundance: once; j_gene: TRBJ2-5; d_gene: TRBD1; CDR3aa: CASRQGQGGILAGTQYF; CDR3nt: TGTGCCAGCAGGCAAGGACAGGGAGGTATCTTAGCTGGCACCCAGTACTTC
v_gene: TRBV7-2; abundance: once; j_gene: TRBJ2-1; d_gene: TRBD2; CDR3aa: CASSPSGTSVSNEQFF; CDR3nt: TGTGCCAGCAGTCCCTCCGGGACTAGCGTTTCCAATGAGCAGTTCTTC
v_gene: TRBV7-9; abundance: .; j_gene: TRBJ2-7; d_gene: .; CDR3aa: CASSLAISSYEQYF; CDR3nt: TGTGCCAGCAGCTTAGCTATCTCCTCCTACGAGCAGTACTTC
v_gene: TRBV12-3/TRBV12-4; abundance: many; j_gene: TRBJ2-1; d_gene: .; CDR3aa: CASSLVGNEQFF; CDR3nt: TGTGCCAGCAGTTTAGTGGGGAATGAGCAGTTCTTC
v_gene: TRBV6-5; abundance: few; j_gene: TRBJ2-1; d_gene: TRBD1; CDR3aa: CASSRDRDPFSSYNEQFF; CDR3nt: TGTGCCAGCAGCCGGGACAGGGATCCATTCAGCTCCTACAATGAGCAGTTCTTC
v_gene: TRBV7-2; abundance: few; j_gene: TRBJ2-1; d_gene: .; CDR3aa: CASSLTAREQFF; CDR3nt: TGTGCCAGCAGCTTAACTGCCCGTGAGCAGTTCTTC
v_gene: TRBV24-1; abundance: few; j_gene: TRBJ1-1; d_gene: .; CDR3aa: CATSARGLEAFF; CDR3nt: TGTGCCACCAGTGCTAGGGGTCTTGAAGCTTTCTTT
v_gene: TRBV12-3/TRBV12-4; abundance: many; j_gene: TRBJ2-1; d_gene: .; CDR3aa: CASSLGGSYNEQFF; CDR3nt: TGTGCCAGCAGCCTGGGGGGCTCCTACAATGAGCAGTTCTTC
v_gene: TRBV7-6; abundance: .; j_gene: TRBJ1-2; d_gene: .; CDR3aa: CASSLGRGANYGYTF; CDR3nt: TGTGCCAGCAGCTTAGGGCGGGGTGCTAACTATGGCTACACCTTC
v_gene: TRBV29-1; abundance: .; j_gene: TRBJ2-3; d_gene: .; CDR3aa: CSVEGGPYESTDTQYF; CDR3nt: TGCAGCGTTGAAGGTGGACCCTACGAAAGCACAGATACGCAGTATTTT
v_gene: TRBV12-3/TRBV12-4; abundance: .; j_gene: TRBJ2-3; d_gene: .; CDR3aa: CASRLSTDTQYF; CDR3nt: TGTGCCAGCAGACTGAGCACAGATACGCAGTATTTT
v_gene: TRBV6-1; abundance: .; j_gene: TRBJ2-1; d_gene: TRBD2; CDR3aa: CASTLAGPFNEQFF; CDR3nt: TGTGCCAGCACTCTAGCGGGGCCTTTCAATGAGCAGTTCTTC
v_gene: TRBV5-4; abundance: .; j_gene: TRBJ1-6; d_gene: .; CDR3aa: CASSLGGGGDSPLHF; CDR3nt: TGTGCCAGCAGCTTGGGTGGAGGGGGTGATTCACCCCTCCACTTT
v_gene: TRBV4-1; abundance: few; j_gene: TRBJ1-2; d_gene: .; CDR3aa: CASSPFQGNYGYTF; CDR3nt: TGCGCCAGCAGCCCGTTCCAGGGGAACTATGGCTACACCTTC
v_gene: TRBV6-6; abundance: few; j_gene: TRBJ1-2; d_gene: TRBD1; CDR3aa: CATPGGGHGYTF; CDR3nt: TGTGCCACCCCAGGGGGGGGCCATGGCTACACCTTC
v_gene: TRBV5-1; abundance: few; j_gene: TRBJ1-1; d_gene: .; CDR3aa: CASSPGHGTMNTEAFF; CDR3nt: TGCGCCAGCAGCCCCGGACACGGAACCATGAACACTGAAGCTTTCTTT
v_gene: TRBV6-2/TRBV6-3; abundance: .; j_gene: TRBJ2-7; d_gene: .; CDR3aa: CASSYSPQVGGYHEQYF; CDR3nt: TGTGCCAGCAGTTACTCCCCTCAGGTAGGAGGGTACCACGAGCAGTACTTC
v_gene: TRBV12-3/TRBV12-4; abundance: .; j_gene: TRBJ1-6; d_gene: TRBD1; CDR3aa: CASSDGDSYSPLHF; CDR3nt: TGTGCCAGCAGTGACGGGGACAGTTATTCACCCCTCCACTTT
v_gene: TRBV11-2; abundance: .; j_gene: TRBJ2-3; d_gene: .; CDR3aa: CASSPRGWATDTQYF; CDR3nt: TGTGCCAGCAGCCCTCGGGGCTGGGCCACAGATACGCAGTATTTT
v_gene: TRBV7-9; abundance: few; j_gene: TRBJ1-5; d_gene: TRBD1; CDR3aa: CASGTGNQPQHF; CDR3nt: TGTGCCAGCGGGACAGGGAATCAGCCCCAGCATTTT
v_gene: TRBV6-5; abundance: .; j_gene: TRBJ1-1; d_gene: .; CDR3aa: CASSSWDTEAFF; CDR3nt: TGTGCCAGCAGTAGTTGGGACACTGAAGCTTTCTTT